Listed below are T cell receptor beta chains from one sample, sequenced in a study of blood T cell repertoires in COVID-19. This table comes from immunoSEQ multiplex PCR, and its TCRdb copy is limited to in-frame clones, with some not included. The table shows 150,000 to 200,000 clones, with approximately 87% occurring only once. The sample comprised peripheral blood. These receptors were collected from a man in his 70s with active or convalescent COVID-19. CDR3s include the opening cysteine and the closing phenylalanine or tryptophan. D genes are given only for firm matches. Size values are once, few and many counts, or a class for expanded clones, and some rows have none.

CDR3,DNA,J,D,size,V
CASKDRGPEAFF,TGTGCCAGCAAAGACAGGGGCCCTGAAGCTTTCTTT,TRBJ1-1,TRBD1,-,TRBV28
CASSIVGTGDTEAFF,TGTGCCAGTAGTATAGTCGGGACAGGGGACACTGAAGCTTTCTTT,TRBJ1-1,TRBD1,-,TRBV19
CASSGANSYNSPLHF,TGTGCCAGCAGTGGGGCAAACTCCTATAATTCACCCCTCCACTTT,TRBJ1-6,-,-,TRBV2
CASTTDRQETQYF,TGTGCCAGCACTACAGACAGGCAAGAGACCCAGTACTTC,TRBJ2-5,-,-,TRBV12-3/TRBV12-4
CASSEALLGTGGGYEQYF,TGTGCCAGCAGTGAAGCGCTTTTGGGGACAGGGGGCGGTTACGAGCAGTACTTC,TRBJ2-7,TRBD1,-,TRBV2
CASSQTRLAGGTGELFF,TGCGCCAGCAGCCAAACGAGACTAGCGGGAGGGACCGGGGAGCTGTTTTTT,TRBJ2-2,TRBD2,-,TRBV4-1
CASSSGGTGRGELFF,TGTGCCAGCAGTTCCGGCGGGACAGGACGCGGGGAGCTGTTTTTT,TRBJ2-2,TRBD1,-,TRBV6-5
CSVALGQDYGYTF,TGCAGCGTCGCCCTAGGACAGGACTATGGCTACACCTTC,TRBJ1-2,TRBD1,-,TRBV29-1
CASSMKRGPYQETQYF,TGTGCCAGTAGTATGAAGCGGGGGCCGTACCAAGAGACCCAGTACTTC,TRBJ2-5,TRBD2,-,TRBV19
CATSGTGDDQPQHF,TGTGCCACCAGCGGGACAGGGGATGACCAGCCCCAGCATTTT,TRBJ1-5,TRBD1,-,TRBV24-1
CASSKTQSETQYF,TGTGCCAGCAGTAAAACACAGTCGGAGACCCAGTACTTC,TRBJ2-5,-,-,TRBV6-2/TRBV6-3
CASSQEGNSGRFGGELFF,TGCGCCAGCAGCCAAGAGGGGAATAGCGGGAGGTTTGGCGGGGAGCTGTTTTTT,TRBJ2-2,TRBD2,few,TRBV4-3
CSASSGSLNEKLFF,TGCAGTGCTAGTTCGGGGTCCCTTAATGAAAAACTGTTTTTT,TRBJ1-4,-,-,TRBV20-1
CASSQGRSGQGAYEQYF,TGCGCCAGCAGCCAGGGTAGATCGGGACAGGGGGCTTACGAGCAGTACTTC,TRBJ2-7,TRBD1,-,TRBV5-1
CASSPLAAAETQYF,TGTGCCAGTAGTCCCCTAGCAGCGGCGGAGACCCAGTACTTC,TRBJ2-5,-,-,TRBV19
CASSRGGGGNQPQHF,TGTGCCAGCAGCCGGGGCGGGGGGGGCAATCAGCCCCAGCATTTT,TRBJ1-5,-,-,TRBV5-4
CASSRRDYTDTQYF,TGTGCCAGCAGCCGGCGGGACTACACAGATACGCAGTATTTT,TRBJ2-3,TRBD2,-,TRBV7-2
CASKDGWGRGEQYF,TGTGCCAGTAAAGACGGTTGGGGCCGTGGTGAGCAGTACTTC,TRBJ2-7,-,-,TRBV6-6
CASSSRTSLNTEAFF,TGTGCCAGCAGCTCTCGGACTTCCTTGAACACTGAAGCTTTCTTT,TRBJ1-1,-,many,TRBV5-4
CASSQLRGEKLFF,TGCGCCAGCAGCCAACTAAGGGGCGAAAAACTGTTTTTT,TRBJ1-4,-,few,TRBV4-1